The rows below give T cell receptor beta chains drawn from one sample of a study of T cell clusters in autoimmune cytopenias. TCRdb reprocessed the multiplex PCR reads and keeps a single row for each CDR3 protein, giving no DNA. The specimen's table records about 15,000 distinct CDR3 sequences. This same sample was also taken into another study, of T cell repertoires in aging, cancer and after chemotherapy.

Sequenced input: peripheral blood. The source of these receptors is a human donor in good health. Both conserved end residues are part of each CDR3. Each record gives: clone size, V gene, J gene, CDR3 protein. Not every row has a clone size; where given, it reads once, few, many or a size class.

.	TRBV19	TRBJ2-1	CASRPSGLDVGKFF
.	TRBV4-3	TRBJ2-1	CASSQGRMNEQFF
medium-sized	TRBV29-1	TRBJ2-5	CSVAGKETQYF
.	TRBV12-3/TRBV12-4	TRBJ2-7	CASSFYRSHEQYF
.	TRBV6-6	TRBJ1-2	CASSQETGGASYGYTF
.	TRBV5-1	TRBJ2-7	CASSLGRGRTYEQYF
.	TRBV5-6	TRBJ2-7	CASSFSGRLPISYEQYF
medium-sized	TRBV11-3	TRBJ2-7	CASSRGGVATPHEQYF
.	TRBV10-3	TRBJ2-7	CAISELQLRGYEQYF
medium-sized	TRBV29-1	TRBJ2-3	CSVRTPSTDTQYF
.	TRBV6-1	TRBJ1-5	CASSEAIGRLGANQPQHF
.	TRBV12-3/TRBV12-4	TRBJ2-3	CASSLGGSTDTQYF
.	TRBV10-3	TRBJ2-7	CAISGRRGTEQYF
.	TRBV7-9	TRBJ1-4	CASSLESGEKLFF
.	TRBV5-5	TRBJ1-1	CASKPREGGTEAFF
.	TRBV27	TRBJ2-7	CASSPYGRYEQYF
.	TRBV27	TRBJ2-7	CASSLGRYYEQYF
.	TRBV7-9	TRBJ1-2	CASSDGNYGYTF
.	TRBV6-5	TRBJ1-1	CASSYSGGTEAFF
.	TRBV19	TRBJ2-7	CASSIDHGGDLYEQYF
.	TRBV12-3/TRBV12-4	TRBJ2-7	CASGLSSYEQYF
.	TRBV10-3	TRBJ2-7	CAIGGGGLAGFYEQYF
medium-sized	TRBV19	TRBJ2-6	CASSVQAYSGANVLTF
.	TRBV5-4	TRBJ2-7	CASSLGGTGSYEQYF
.	TRBV19	TRBJ1-2	CASSIGTTGAAGYTF
.	TRBV27	TRBJ2-3	CASSLSSGRASDTQYF
.	TRBV6-5	TRBJ1-5	CASSYLLRGQDQPQHF
.	TRBV27	TRBJ2-2	CASSLLGGNTGELFF
.	TRBV18	TRBJ2-1	CASSPGGYNEQFF
.	TRBV12-3/TRBV12-4	TRBJ2-1	CASSLTLGGDEQFF
medium-sized	TRBV29-1	TRBJ2-1	CSVQPGSYNEQFF
.	TRBV19	TRBJ1-1	CASSIDLRAFAEAFF
.	TRBV6-5	TRBJ1-1	CASSRQAFDTEAFF
.	TRBV5-5	TRBJ2-1	CASSLVPLGEQFF
medium-sized	TRBV6-4	TRBJ2-2	CASSDSGAGELFF
.	TRBV6-5	TRBJ1-1	CASSPLGTGAAEAFF
.	TRBV6-5	TRBJ2-7	CASSYRRLSSYEQYF
.	TRBV15	TRBJ1-2	CATSRDAGGGRSLFYGYTF
.	TRBV11-3	TRBJ2-5	CASSSDQETQYF
medium-sized	TRBV29-1	TRBJ2-5	CSARRGEGQETQYF
.	TRBV12-3/TRBV12-4	TRBJ1-4	CATRRQANEKLFF
.	TRBV27	TRBJ1-5	CASSWVDRAHQPQHF
.	TRBV19	TRBJ2-1	CASSIVGAHEQFF
.	TRBV7-2	TRBJ2-1	CASSHPTSAYNEQFF
medium-sized	TRBV29-1	TRBJ2-3	CSVGRREGGTDTQYF
.	TRBV30	TRBJ2-7	CAWNPWGAEQYF
.	TRBV30	TRBJ1-5	CAWLGGTGNQPQHF
.	TRBV5-4	TRBJ1-4	CASSATGGNEKLFF
medium-sized	TRBV29-1	TRBJ2-3	CSVAKGGSTDTQYF
.	TRBV5-1	TRBJ1-6	CASSLGLTWEATDSPLHF
.	TRBV30	TRBJ2-1	CAWSVSHEQFF
.	TRBV6-5	TRBJ2-6	CASSYSGANVLTF